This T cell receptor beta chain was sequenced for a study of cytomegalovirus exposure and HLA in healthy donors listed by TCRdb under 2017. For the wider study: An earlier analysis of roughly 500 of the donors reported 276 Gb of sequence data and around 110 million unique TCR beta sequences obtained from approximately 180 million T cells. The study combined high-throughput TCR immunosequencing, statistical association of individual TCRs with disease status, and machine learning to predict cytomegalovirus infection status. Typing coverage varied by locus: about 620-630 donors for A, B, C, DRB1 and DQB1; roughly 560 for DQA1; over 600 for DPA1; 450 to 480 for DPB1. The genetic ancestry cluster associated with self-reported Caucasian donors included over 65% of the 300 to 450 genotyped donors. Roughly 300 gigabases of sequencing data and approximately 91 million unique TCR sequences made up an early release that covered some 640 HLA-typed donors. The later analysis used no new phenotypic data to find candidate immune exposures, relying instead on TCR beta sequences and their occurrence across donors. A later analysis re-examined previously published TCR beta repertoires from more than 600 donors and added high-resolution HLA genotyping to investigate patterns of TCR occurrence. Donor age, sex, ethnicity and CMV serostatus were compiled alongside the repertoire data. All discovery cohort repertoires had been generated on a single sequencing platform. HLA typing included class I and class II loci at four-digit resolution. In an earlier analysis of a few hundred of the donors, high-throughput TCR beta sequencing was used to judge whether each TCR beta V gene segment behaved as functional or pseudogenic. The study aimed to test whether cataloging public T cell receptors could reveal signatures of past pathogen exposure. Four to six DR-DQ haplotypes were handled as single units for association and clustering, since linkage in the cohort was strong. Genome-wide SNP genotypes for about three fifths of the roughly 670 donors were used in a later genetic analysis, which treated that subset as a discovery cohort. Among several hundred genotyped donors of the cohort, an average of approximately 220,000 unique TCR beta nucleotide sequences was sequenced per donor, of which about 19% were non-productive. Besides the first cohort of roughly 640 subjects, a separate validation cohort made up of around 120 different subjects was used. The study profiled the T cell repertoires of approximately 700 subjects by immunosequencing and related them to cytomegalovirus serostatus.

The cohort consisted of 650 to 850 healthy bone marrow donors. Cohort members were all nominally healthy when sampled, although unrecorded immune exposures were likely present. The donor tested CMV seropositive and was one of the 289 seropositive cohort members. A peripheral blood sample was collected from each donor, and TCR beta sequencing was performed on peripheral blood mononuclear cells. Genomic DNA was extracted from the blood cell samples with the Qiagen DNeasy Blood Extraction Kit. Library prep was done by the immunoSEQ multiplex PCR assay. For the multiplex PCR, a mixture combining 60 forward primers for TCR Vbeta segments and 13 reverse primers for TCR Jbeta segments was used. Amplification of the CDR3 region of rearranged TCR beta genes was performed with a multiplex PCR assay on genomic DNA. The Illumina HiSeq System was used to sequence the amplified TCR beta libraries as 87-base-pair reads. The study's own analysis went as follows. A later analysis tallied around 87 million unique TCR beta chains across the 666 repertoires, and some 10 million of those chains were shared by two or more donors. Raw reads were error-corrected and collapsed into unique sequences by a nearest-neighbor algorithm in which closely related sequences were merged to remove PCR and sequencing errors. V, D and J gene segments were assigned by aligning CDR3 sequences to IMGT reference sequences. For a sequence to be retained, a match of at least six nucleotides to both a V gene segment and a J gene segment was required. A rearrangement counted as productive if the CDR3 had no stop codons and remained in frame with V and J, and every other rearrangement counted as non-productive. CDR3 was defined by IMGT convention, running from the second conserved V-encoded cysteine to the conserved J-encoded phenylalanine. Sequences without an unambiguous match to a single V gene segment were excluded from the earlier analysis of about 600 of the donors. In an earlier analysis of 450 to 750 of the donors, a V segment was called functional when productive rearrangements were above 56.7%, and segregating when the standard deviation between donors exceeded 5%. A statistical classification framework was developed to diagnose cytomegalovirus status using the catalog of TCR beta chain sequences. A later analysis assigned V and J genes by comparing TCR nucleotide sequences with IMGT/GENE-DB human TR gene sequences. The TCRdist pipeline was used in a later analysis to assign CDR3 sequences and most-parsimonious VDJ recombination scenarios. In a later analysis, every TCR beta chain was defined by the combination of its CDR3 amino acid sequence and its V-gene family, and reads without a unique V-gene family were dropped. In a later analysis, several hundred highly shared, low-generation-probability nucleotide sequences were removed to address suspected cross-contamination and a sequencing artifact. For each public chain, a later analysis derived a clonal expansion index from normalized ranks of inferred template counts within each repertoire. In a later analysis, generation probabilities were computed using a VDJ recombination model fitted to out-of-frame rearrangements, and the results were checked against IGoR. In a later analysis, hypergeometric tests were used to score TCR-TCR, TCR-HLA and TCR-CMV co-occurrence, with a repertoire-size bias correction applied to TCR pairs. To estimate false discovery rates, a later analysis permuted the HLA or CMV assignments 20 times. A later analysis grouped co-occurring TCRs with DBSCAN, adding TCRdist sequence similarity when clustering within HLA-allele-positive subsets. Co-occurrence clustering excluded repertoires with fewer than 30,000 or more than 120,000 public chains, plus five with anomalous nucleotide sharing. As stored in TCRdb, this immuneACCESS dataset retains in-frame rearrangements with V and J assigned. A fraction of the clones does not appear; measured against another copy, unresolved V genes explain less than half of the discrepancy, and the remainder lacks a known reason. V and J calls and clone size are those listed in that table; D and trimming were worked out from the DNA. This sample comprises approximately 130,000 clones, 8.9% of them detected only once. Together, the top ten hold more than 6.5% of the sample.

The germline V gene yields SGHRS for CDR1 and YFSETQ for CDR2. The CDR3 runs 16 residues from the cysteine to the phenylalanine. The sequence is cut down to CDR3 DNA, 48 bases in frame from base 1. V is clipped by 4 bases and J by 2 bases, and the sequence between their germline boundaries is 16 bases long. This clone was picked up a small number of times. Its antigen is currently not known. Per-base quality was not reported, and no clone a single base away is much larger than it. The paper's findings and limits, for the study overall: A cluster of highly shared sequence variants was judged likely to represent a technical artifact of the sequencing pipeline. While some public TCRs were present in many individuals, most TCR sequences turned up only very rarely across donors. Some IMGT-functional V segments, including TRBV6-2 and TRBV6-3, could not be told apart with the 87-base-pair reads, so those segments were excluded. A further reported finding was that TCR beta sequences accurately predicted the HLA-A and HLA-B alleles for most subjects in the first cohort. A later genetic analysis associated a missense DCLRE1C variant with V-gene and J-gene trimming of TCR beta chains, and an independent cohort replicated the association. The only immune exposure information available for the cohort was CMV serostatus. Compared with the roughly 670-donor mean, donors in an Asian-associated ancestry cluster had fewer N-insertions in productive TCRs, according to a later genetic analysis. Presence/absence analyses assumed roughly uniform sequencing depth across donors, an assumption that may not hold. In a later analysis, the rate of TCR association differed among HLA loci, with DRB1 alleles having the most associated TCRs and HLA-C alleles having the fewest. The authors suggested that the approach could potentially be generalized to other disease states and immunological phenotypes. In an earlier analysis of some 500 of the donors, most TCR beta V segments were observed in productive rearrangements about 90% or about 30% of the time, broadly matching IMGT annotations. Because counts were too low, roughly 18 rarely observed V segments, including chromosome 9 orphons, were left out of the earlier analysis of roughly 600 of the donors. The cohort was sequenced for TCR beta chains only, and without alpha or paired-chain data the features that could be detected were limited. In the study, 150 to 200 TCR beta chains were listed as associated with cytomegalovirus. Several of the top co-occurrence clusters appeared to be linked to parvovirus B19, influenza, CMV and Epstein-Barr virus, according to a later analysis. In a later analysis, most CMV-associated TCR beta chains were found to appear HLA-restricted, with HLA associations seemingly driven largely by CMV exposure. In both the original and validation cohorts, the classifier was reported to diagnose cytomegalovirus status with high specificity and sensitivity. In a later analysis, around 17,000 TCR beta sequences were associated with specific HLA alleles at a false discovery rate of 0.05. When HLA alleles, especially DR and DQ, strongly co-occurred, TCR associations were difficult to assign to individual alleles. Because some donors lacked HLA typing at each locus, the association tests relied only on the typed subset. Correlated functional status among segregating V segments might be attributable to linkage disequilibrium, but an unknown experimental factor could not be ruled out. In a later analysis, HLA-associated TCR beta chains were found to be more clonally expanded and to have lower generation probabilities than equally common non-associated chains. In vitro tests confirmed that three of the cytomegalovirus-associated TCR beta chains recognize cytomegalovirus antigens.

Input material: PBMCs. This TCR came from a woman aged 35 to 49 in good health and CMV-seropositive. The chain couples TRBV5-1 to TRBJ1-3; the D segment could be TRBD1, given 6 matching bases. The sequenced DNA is TGCGCCAGCAGCCCAACCCAGGGGTCCGCTGGAAACACCATATATTTT. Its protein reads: CASSPTQGSAGNTIYF.